The source of this T cell receptor beta chain is a study of blood T cell repertoires in COVID-19. Measured with immunoSEQ multiplex PCR; TCRdb has only the in-frame clones, and not every one. The sample gives 9,000 to 15,000 clones, 82% of which show up once; approximately 40% is in the top ten. The CDR3 spans 16 residues. V was cut by 0 bases and J by 0 bases, with 11 bases left in between. CDR1 MGHRA and CDR2 YSYEKL come from the germline V gene. This chain joins TRBV4-1 and TRBJ1-2; D perhaps matches TRBD1 (5 bases). The clonotype originates from a man older than 75 with acute or convalescent COVID-19. The sequenced material came from peripheral blood. CDR3 nucleotide sequence: TGCGCCAGCAGCCAAGATCCACAGGTTTCTAACTATGGCTACACCTTC. Protein sequence: CASSQDPQVSNYGYTF.